One sample yielded the 25 T cell receptor beta chains listed below, sequenced in a study of Tregs in tolerant kidney transplant recipients. Produced via immunoSEQ multiplex PCR; TCRdb's table is partial and in-frame only. The profile shows about 69,000 clones, less than 90% of them singletons. The specimen comprised CD4+ T cells from blood, sampled before the transplant. The source is a human donor who received a combined kidney and bone marrow transplant.

The chain couples TRBV10-3 to TRBJ2-7, with TRBD2 identical over 7 bases. CDR1 and CDR2 (germline): ENHRY, SYGVKD. CDR3 length equals 13 residues. Trimming removed 6 bases from V and 0 bases from J; junction bases left unmatched: 2. CDR3 protein: CAIRSGNSYEQYF. The CDR3 DNA is TGTGCCATCAGGAGCGGGAACTCCTACGAGCAGTACTTC.

The chain recombines TRBV2 with TRBJ1-1; no definite D call. This CDR3 has 14 residues. The germline V gene encodes CDR1 SNHLY and CDR2 FYNNEI. Trimming removed 4 bases from V and 4 bases from J, with 13 bases in between. CDR3 nucleotides: TGTGCCAGCAGTGGGACGGCGGAGGGCACTGAAGCTTTCTTT. Its protein is CASSGTAEGTEAFF.

The V and J genes are TRBV28 and TRBJ1-5, with TRBD1 identical over 8 bases. V was clipped by 2 bases and J by 4 bases; unmatched bases: 4. Germline CDR1 reads MDHEN; CDR2 reads SYDVKM. CDR3 length: 15 residues. For the CDR3, the DNA is TGTGCCAGCAGTTTACCACAGGGGGGAAATCAGCCCCAGCATTTT. This sequence encodes CASSLPQGGNQPQHF.

This clone was found once. The chain has TRBV13 and TRBJ2-1; TRBD1 aligns across 9 bases. Germline V gene data show CDR1 as PRHDT and CDR2 as FYEKMQ (reference sequence). CDR3 length equals 17 residues. The junction had 12 bases not matched to a gene; V was cut back by 4 bases and J by 5 bases. In nucleotides, the CDR3 is TGTGCCAGCAGCTCCCTATACCGGGACAGGGAAAACAATGAGCAGTTCTTC. It codes for CASSSLYRDRENNEQFF. The full variable domain, its missing parts supplied by reference TRBV13 and TRBJ2-1, is AAGVIQSPRHLIKEKRETATLKCYPIPRHDTVYWYQQGPGQDPQFLISFYEKMQSDKGSIPDRFSAQQFSDYHSELNMSSLELGDSALYFCASSSLYRDRENNEQFFGPGTRLTVL.

The rearrangement uses TRBV28 and TRBJ2-7, with D possibly matching TRBD1 (5 bases). This CDR3 has 12 amino acids. With 1 base removed from V and 6 bases from J, the gap between germline ends came to 7 bases. Looked up from germline, CDR1 is MDHEN and CDR2 is SYDVKM. CDR3 in DNA: TGTGCCAGCAGTTTATTGCAGGGCGAGCAGTACTTC. Its protein product is CASSLLQGEQYF.

The chain links TRBV18 to TRBJ2-7; TRBD1 matches at 10 bases. Per germline, CDR1 KGHSH and CDR2 LQKENI. The CDR3 is 16 amino acids. With 2 bases clipped from V and 5 bases from J, the junction kept 9 bases outside the gene matches. The CDR3 DNA reads TGTGCCAGCTCACCAATTCCGGACAGGGGGTCCCACGAGCAGTACTTC. This gives the protein CASSPIPDRGSHEQYF. Full variable domain (remainder filled in from reference TRBV18 and TRBJ2-7): NAGVMQNPRHLVRRRGQEARLRCSPMKGHSHVYWYRQLPEEGLKFMVYLQKENIIDESGMPKERFSAEFPKEGPSILRIQQVVRGDSAAYFCASSPIPDRGSHEQYFGPGTRLTVT.

The chain is built from TRBV7-2 and TRBJ1-5; D unresolved. Germline V gene sequence: CDR1 SGHTA, CDR2 FQGNSA. This CDR3 region has 16 residues. V was pared by 9 bases and J by 4 bases, with 22 bases between. The CDR3 sequence: CASSNGKGAWNQPQHF. For the CDR3, the DNA is TGTGCCAGTTCTAACGGAAAAGGAGCGTGGAATCAGCCCCAGCATTTT.

The chain recombines TRBV28 with TRBJ2-3, with D tentatively TRBD2 (5 bases). The V gene lost 7 bases and the J gene lost 0 bases, with 14 bases spanning the gap. Germline assignment: CDR1 MDHEN and CDR2 SYDVKM. The CDR3 has 15 residues. The CDR3 DNA follows: TGTGCCAGCATGCCTTCGGGGTGGAGCACAGATACGCAGTATTTT. Amino acids: CASMPSGWSTDTQYF.

V is TRBV7-2 and J is TRBJ2-7; D may be TRBD1 (6 bases). Germline V gives CDR1 SGHTA, CDR2 FQGNSA. The V end lost 3 bases, the J end lost 2 bases, and 8 bases lay between the germline ends. The length of the CDR3 is 13 residues. In nucleotides, the CDR3 is TGTGCCAGCAGCTTGAGGGGGACCTACGAGCAGTACTTC. Translated, it gives CASSLRGTYEQYF.

The chain links TRBV5-1 to TRBJ1-4; 10 bases are a match to TRBD1. J was trimmed by 7 bases and V by 4 bases; bases with no gene match: 7. Germline assignment: CDR1 SGHRS and CDR2 YFSETQ. CDR3 size: 15 residues. The CDR3: CASSEGQGVGEKLFF. The CDR3 DNA sequence: TGCGCCAGCAGCGAAGGACAGGGGGTGGGTGAAAAACTGTTTTTT.

This rearrangement joins TRBV18 to TRBJ2-3, with TRBD1 identical over 10 bases. The CDR3 contains 16 residues. The germline gives CDR1 KGHSH, CDR2 LQKENI. The trim removed 4 bases at V and 4 bases at J, leaving 8 bases unmatched. The CDR3 spells CASSQQGTGVADTQYF. CDR3 DNA sequence: TGTGCCAGCTCACAGCAGGGGACAGGGGTTGCAGATACGCAGTATTTT.

The chain is built from TRBV28 and TRBJ1-5; maybe TRBD1 (6 bases). Trimming cost V 7 bases and J 0 bases, with 13 bases left between them. CDR1 is MDHEN and CDR2 is SYDVKM in the germline V gene. The CDR3 covers 15 residues. This chain's CDR3 is CASIPGTRSNQPQHF. The CDR3 region has the DNA TGTGCCAGCATACCCGGGACACGTAGCAATCAGCCCCAGCATTTT.

The chain carries TRBV5-6 and TRBJ2-2, with D maybe TRBD2 (5 bases). The CDR3 is made up of 14 amino acids. V was shortened by 1 base and J by 5 bases, with 9 bases between the two germline ends. CDR1 is SGHDT, CDR2 YYEEEE, per germline. In DNA, the CDR3 is TGTGCCAGCAGCTTGATGAGCGGAACCGGGGAGCTGTTTTTT. This encodes CASSLMSGTGELFF.

This sequence joins TRBV28 and TRBJ2-1; 8 bases map to TRBD2. Trimming took 6 bases from V and 0 from J; bases not matched to a gene: 4. Germline V gene lookup returns CDR1 MDHEN and CDR2 SYDVKM. This CDR3 is 15 amino acids long. CDR3 residues: CASRAAGGSYNEQFF. Here the CDR3 DNA reads TGTGCCAGCAGGGCGGCGGGAGGCTCCTACAATGAGCAGTTCTTC.

The chain has TRBV30 and TRBJ2-7, with 7 bases that match TRBD1. Germline V lookup: CDR1 GTSNPN, CDR2 SVGIG (reference sequence). With 4 bases clipped from V and 3 bases from J, the junction kept 12 bases outside the gene matches. The CDR3 consists of 15 residues. This chain's CDR3 is CAWNPSDRADYEQYF. DNA for the CDR3: TGTGCCTGGAACCCTTCCGACAGGGCGGACTACGAGCAGTACTTC.

The V and J genes are TRBV19 and TRBJ2-4; no clear D gene. Trimming removed 4 bases from V and 0 bases from J, with 7 bases in between. Germline CDR1 is LNHDA and CDR2 is SQIVND (reference sequence). The CDR3 is made up of 14 amino acids. The CDR3 protein is CASSTSEAKNIQYF. CDR3 bases: TGTGCCAGTAGTACCAGCGAAGCCAAAAACATTCAGTACTTC.

The V and J genes are TRBV5-1 and TRBJ2-7; possible D gene TRBD2, 7 bases. There are 16 residues in the CDR3. Germline V gives CDR1 SGHRS, CDR2 YFSETQ. Deletions cut 0 bases from V and 5 bases from J, with 18 bases between. The CDR3: CASSLGARGGLDEQYF. In DNA form, the CDR3 reads TGCGCCAGCAGCTTGGGGGCTAGGGGGGGATTGGACGAGCAGTACTTC.

The chain combines TRBV4-2 with TRBJ2-1, with 7 bases matching TRBD2. J gave up 8 bases and V 4 bases, and 2 bases lay outside the gene matches. The CDR3 has 12 amino acids. CDR1 is LGHNA, CDR2 YNFKEQ, per germline. The CDR3 region is CASSLRGDEQFF. Written as DNA, the CDR3 is TGTGCCAGCAGCCTACGGGGGGATGAGCAGTTCTTC.

The chain uses TRBV10-3 and TRBJ2-7; 9 bases line up with TRBD1. Germline loops: CDR1 ENHRY, CDR2 SYGVKD. The CDR3 is made up of 16 amino acids. J was trimmed by 2 bases and V by 11 bases; bases with no gene match: 16. Here the CDR3 reads CASQRQGQGSPYEQYF. In nucleotides, the CDR3 is TGTGCCTCCCAGAGGCAGGGACAGGGAAGCCCCTACGAGCAGTACTTC.

This chain uses TRBV27 with TRBJ2-2; weak D call: TRBD2 (6 bases). The germline V and J ends were trimmed by 7 bases and 6 bases, with 15 bases remaining between them. The germline V gene has CDR1 MNHEY and CDR2 SMNVEV (reference sequence). CDR3 length: 14 residues. The CDR3 coding sequence is TGTGCCAGCAAAATCCGCGGGGAAGCCGGGGAGCTGTTTTTT. Translation: CASKIRGEAGELFF.

The chain carries TRBV2 and TRBJ2-7; TRBD1 is a possible D gene (6 bases). CDR1 SNHLY and CDR2 FYNNEI come from the germline V gene. The CDR3 is 14 residues long. V lost 6 bases, J lost 2 bases, and 14 bases lay in between. CDR3: CASRGTRTTYEQYF. As DNA, the CDR3 is TGTGCCAGCAGAGGGACAAGAACAACCTACGAGCAGTACTTC. The complete variable domain, with remaining parts taken from reference TRBV2 and TRBJ2-7, reads EPEVTQTPSHQVTQMGQEVILRCVPISNHLYFYWYRQILGQKVEFLVSFYNNEISEKSEIFDDQFSVERPDGSNFTLKIRSTKLEDSAMYFCASRGTRTTYEQYFGPGTRLTVT.

The CDR3 sequence: CASSIDRGFEKLFF. For the CDR3, the DNA is TGTGCCAGCAGTATCGACAGGGGGTTTGAAAAACTGTTTTTT. This chain connects TRBV27 to TRBJ1-4, with 9 nucleotides matching TRBD1. This CDR3 region has 14 residues. The ends lost 5 bases at V and 7 bases at J; junction bases unmatched: 5. Germline-derived CDR1 and CDR2 are MNHEY and SMNVEV (reference sequence).

The CDR3 spells CASSPQYEQFF. The CDR3 nucleotides are TGTGCCAGCAGTCCCCAGTATGAGCAGTTCTTC. The chain has TRBV6-6 and TRBJ2-1; D remains ambiguous. The CDR3 is 11 residues long. With 5 bases removed from V and 8 bases from J, the gap between germline ends came to 7 bases. CDR1 and CDR2 (germline): MNHNY, SVGAGI (reference sequence).

The genes are TRBV11-2 and TRBJ2-3; TRBD2 might be the D (6 bases). This CDR3 region has 15 residues. From germline, CDR1 is SGHAT and CDR2 FQNNGV. Trimming cost V 4 bases and J 0 bases, with 11 bases left between them. CDR3 DNA sequence: TGTGCCAGCAGCTACACCGGGACTAGCACAGATACGCAGTATTTT. It translates to CASSYTGTSTDTQYF.

This chain uses TRBV19 with TRBJ2-5; D might be TRBD2 (6 bases). V lost 4 bases and J 2 bases, leaving 17 bases between the germline ends. CDR3 length: 16 amino acids. Germline V gene sequence: CDR1 LNHDA, CDR2 SQIVND (reference sequence). CDR3 DNA: TGTGCCAGTAGTACCCCAGGAAGGGGAGGACAAGAGACCCAGTACTTC. This sequence encodes CASSTPGRGGQETQYF.